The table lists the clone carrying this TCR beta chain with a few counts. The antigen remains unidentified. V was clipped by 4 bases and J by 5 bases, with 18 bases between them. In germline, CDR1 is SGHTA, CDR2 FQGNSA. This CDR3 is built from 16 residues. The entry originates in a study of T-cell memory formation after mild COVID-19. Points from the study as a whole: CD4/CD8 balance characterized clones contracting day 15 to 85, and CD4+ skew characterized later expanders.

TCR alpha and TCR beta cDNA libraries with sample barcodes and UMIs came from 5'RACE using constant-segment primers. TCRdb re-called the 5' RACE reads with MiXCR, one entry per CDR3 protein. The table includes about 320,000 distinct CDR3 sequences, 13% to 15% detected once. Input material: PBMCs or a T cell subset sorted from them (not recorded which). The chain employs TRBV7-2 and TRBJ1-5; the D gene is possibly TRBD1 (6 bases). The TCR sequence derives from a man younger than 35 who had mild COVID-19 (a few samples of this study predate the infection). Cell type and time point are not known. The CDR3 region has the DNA TGTGCCAGCAGCTCCATGGCGGCAGGGGCCGATCAGCCCCAGCATTTT. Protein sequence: CASSSMAAGADQPQHF. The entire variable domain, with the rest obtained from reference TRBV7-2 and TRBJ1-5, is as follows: GAGVSQSPSNKVTEKGKDVELRCDPISGHTALYWYRQSLGQGLEFLIYFQGNSAPDKSGLPSDRFSAERTGGSVSTLTIQRTQQEDSAVYLCASSSMAAGADQPQHFGDGTRLSIL.